This T cell receptor beta chain was identified in a study of shared clonotypes between healthy human individuals. Overall study context: The composition of the donors was a couple of women and a few men aged 18 to 49. The study, taken as a whole, reports: Non-shared clonotypes had lower generation probabilities than those shared by all four donors.

The data were produced by immunoSEQ multiplex PCR, yet TCRdb's version contains in-frame clones alone and is incomplete. The sample lists about 990,000 clones, about four fifths occurring once. V gave up 6 bases and J gave up 6 bases; unmatched junction bases: 9. CDR1 MDHEN and CDR2 SYDVKM come from the germline V gene. This CDR3 is 15 amino acids long. A single count supports this clone. Antigen specificity is unknown. This TCR was sampled from a man aged 18-30 years in good health. Some clones in this sample may be carry-over from other donors' samples. The sequenced sample consisted of memory CD4+ T cells from PBMCs. As to subset: CD45RA-negative fraction. The chain couples TRBV28 to TRBJ2-7; 12 nucleotides agree with TRBD2. CDR3 loop: CASSTRLAGVGEQYF. CDR3 bases: TGTGCCAGCAGCACAAGACTAGCGGGAGTGGGCGAGCAGTACTTC. The variable domain in full, with the rest retrieved from reference TRBV28 and TRBJ2-7, is DVKVTQSSRYLVKRTGEKVFLECVQDMDHENMFWYRQDPGLGLRLIYFSYDVKMKEKGDIPEGYSVSREKKERFSLILESASTNQTSMYLCASSTRLAGVGEQYFGPGTRLTVT.